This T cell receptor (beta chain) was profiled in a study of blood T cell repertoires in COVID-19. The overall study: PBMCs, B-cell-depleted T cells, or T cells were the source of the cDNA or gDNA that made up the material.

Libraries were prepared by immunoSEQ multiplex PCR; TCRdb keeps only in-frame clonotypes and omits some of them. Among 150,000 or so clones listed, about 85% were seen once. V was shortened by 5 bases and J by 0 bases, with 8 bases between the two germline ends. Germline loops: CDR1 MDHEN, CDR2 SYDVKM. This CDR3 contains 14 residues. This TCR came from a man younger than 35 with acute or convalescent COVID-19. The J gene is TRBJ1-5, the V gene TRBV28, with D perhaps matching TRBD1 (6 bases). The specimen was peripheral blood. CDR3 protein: CASSRQVSNQPQHF. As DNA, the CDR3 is TGTGCCAGCAGTCGACAGGTTAGCAATCAGCCCCAGCATTTT. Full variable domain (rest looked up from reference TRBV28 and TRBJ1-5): DVKVTQSSRYLVKRTGEKVFLECVQDMDHENMFWYRQDPGLGLRLIYFSYDVKMKEKGDIPEGYSVSREKKERFSLILESASTNQTSMYLCASSRQVSNQPQHFGDGTRLSIL.